This TCR beta chain was sequenced during a study of cytomegalovirus exposure and HLA in healthy donors. Study background: HLA-typed donors were the source of about 85 million unique TCRs, which an early data release held.

As concerns this clone: Its antigen is not known.

PCR primers comprised 60 Vbeta and 13 Jbeta primers. TCRdb keeps only in-frame clones here, not all; method: immunoSEQ multiplex PCR. Among 100,000 to 150,000 clones listed, over 15% were seen once. Regarding the study as a whole: In a later analysis, across HLA loci, associated TCR counts were highest for DRB1, lowest for HLA-C. The authors judged a highly shared variant cluster likely a sequencing artifact. V segments that were indistinguishable, TRBV6-2 and TRBV6-3 among them, were omitted from analysis.

The trim removed 2 bases at V and 4 bases at J, leaving 13 bases unmatched. The CDR3 is 18 amino acids. CDR1 is MNHEY, CDR2 SMNVEV, per germline (reference sequence). The sequence was collected from a female donor in good health and CMV-seropositive. The V call is TRBV27, the J call TRBJ2-5, with 10 bases lining up with TRBD2. Sequencing input: PBMCs. In DNA, the CDR3 is TGTGCCAGCAGTTTAGGAGCGGGGGGGATTCGAGGTGCAGAGACCCAGTACTTC. Residues: CASSLGAGGIRGAETQYF.